This TCR beta chain was identified during a study of T cell repertoires in cytomegalovirus infection. Study as a whole: HLA-C-restricted CMV epitopes, recently identified, and well-studied HLA-B-restricted ones were used by the study. Public TCR beta signatures indicated both CMV infection and matching HLA type.

TCRdb fed the reads into MiXCR, producing one record per CDR3 protein. The sample yields 640,000 or so distinct CDR3 sequences, about 30% seen once. Study-wide results and caveats: Cumulative public TCR beta family frequency identified CMV carriers with the relevant HLA. HLA-C-restricted CMV-specific TCR beta clonotypes prevailed in the ex vivo response.

A few counts support this clonotype. The antigen remains unidentified. The source of this sequence is a human donor in good health (CMV status not recorded). Some clones in this sample may be carry-over from other donors' samples. Sequenced material: cultured PBMCs, taken from culture after CMV antigen stimulation.

The DNA for the CDR3 is TGTGCCAGCAGTTTACAGCGGGGAAGTTTCATGGAGCTGTTTTTT. Protein: CASSLQRGSFMELFF. This chain uses TRBV27 with TRBJ2-2; 7 bases align to TRBD2. J was trimmed by 10 bases and V by 2 bases; bases with no gene match: 10. The length of the CDR3 is 15 residues. Germline V gene data show CDR1 as MNHEY and CDR2 as SMNVEV (reference sequence).